Sequencing of this T cell receptor beta chain was carried out in a study of T cell responses to AZD1222 COVID-19 vaccine. TCRdb keeps only in-frame clones here, not all; method: immunoSEQ multiplex PCR. Found here are approximately 180,000 clones, 75% to 95% of them singletons; the top ten hold approximately 3%. The sample holds one count of this clone. No antigen is known for it. Regarding the study as a whole: Females outnumbered males among donors, who were mostly white British; clonal diversity was possibly underestimated. Spike-specific TCR breadth and depth both grew after two AZD1222 doses.

The specimen comprised peripheral blood, sampled on day 0 of AZD1222 vaccination. The TCR was taken from an adult in good health.

The CDR3 sequence is CASSLTVWDSGYTF. In DNA, the CDR3 is TGTGCCAGCAGCTTAACGGTCTGGGATTCTGGCTACACCTTC. The rearrangement links TRBV7-3 to TRBJ1-2; D uncertain. The CDR3 is 14 amino acids. The germline gives CDR1 SGHTA, CDR2 FQGTGA. V was clipped by 0 bases and J by 7 bases, with 12 bases between them.